The present T cell receptor beta chain was sequenced within a study of early T cells in non-severe SARS-CoV-2 infection. TCRdb reprocessed the 5' RACE reads via MiXCR and lists one record per CDR3 protein. The sample records fewer than 50,000 distinct CDR3 sequences, 5.5% to 7.5% being singletons. On this clonotype itself: What it recognizes is unknown.

Overall study findings and caveats: Database matching using VDJdb favored anti-spike CD8 responses, with private and CD4 specificities left missing.

The germline CDR1 and CDR2 sequences are MNHEY and SVGEGT. CDR3 length equals 14 residues. The V gene lost 6 bases and the J gene lost 0 bases, with 12 bases spanning the gap. The chain links TRBV6-2 or TRBV6-3 to TRBJ2-7, with a weak D call TRBD1 (7 bases). The source material was whole blood. The sequence came from an adult who was a healthcare worker with PCR-confirmed SARS-CoV-2 infection or an uninfected control (not recorded which). The CDR3 nucleotides read TGTGCCAGCAGCCCGGGGGACAGCTCCTACGAGCAGTACTTC. This sequence encodes CASSPGDSSYEQYF.